This T cell receptor (beta chain) is drawn from a study of Graves' ophthalmopathy and Graves' hyperthyroidism. Study observations and caveats: In blood, most expanded thyroid clonotypes above 0.001 frequency were also detected.

This clonotype was observed many times. As yet, its antigen is unknown. Under 3 months in duration, the ophthalmopathy in affected donors had moderate-to-severe activity, CAS ≥3 and NOSPECS ≥4. Other autoimmune diseases, uncontrolled infections, pregnancy or lactation led to the exclusion of patients. A volume of 9.5 to 10 ml of fresh peripheral blood supplied the PBMCs. Investigators amplified TCR beta CDR3 regions from RNA transcripts. Second-round multiplex PCR followed a first-round RT-PCR using HTBI primers. One entry per CDR3 protein results from TCRdb running MiXCR on the multiplex PCR reads. The repertoire includes 450,000 or so distinct CDR3 sequences, about an eighth of them detected once, and approximately 9.8% sits in the top ten. The CDR3 loop spans 14 amino acids. Deletions cut 2 bases from V and 5 bases from J, with 12 bases between. CDR1 and CDR2 (germline): SGHAT, FQNNGV.

This clonotype originated in a woman aged 25 to 39 with Graves' ophthalmopathy. The chain joins TRBV11-2 to TRBJ1-1, with D tentatively TRBD1 (6 bases). The material sequenced was blood. The CDR3 DNA reads as TGTGCCAGCAGCTTACGGGGGGCGGAGACTGAAGCTTTCTTT. Protein sequence: CASSLRGAETEAFF.